Sequencing of this T cell receptor beta chain was carried out in a study of preoperative IRX-2 immunotherapy in early breast cancer. Trimming took off 4 bases at V and 3 bases at J, with 8 bases between the two ends. Germline CDR1 ENHRY, CDR2 SYGVKD. The CDR3 consists of 13 residues. Treatment meaning: preoperative locoregional IRX-2 cytokine immunotherapy. Preoperative locoregional IRX-2 cytokine immunotherapy was tested in the phase Ib source study. TCRdb's table, derived via immunoSEQ multiplex PCR, lists solely in-frame clones and lacks some. The table has about 43,000 clones, approximately 95% seen once.

The chain carries TRBV10-3 and TRBJ2-3; perhaps TRBD1 as D (6 bases). The TCR comes from a human donor with breast cancer. The material sequenced was tumor tissue, taken after IRX-2 immunotherapy. The CDR3 DNA sequence: TGTGCCATCAGTGTCACAGGGACAGATACGCAGTATTTT. The encoded protein is CAISVTGTDTQYF.